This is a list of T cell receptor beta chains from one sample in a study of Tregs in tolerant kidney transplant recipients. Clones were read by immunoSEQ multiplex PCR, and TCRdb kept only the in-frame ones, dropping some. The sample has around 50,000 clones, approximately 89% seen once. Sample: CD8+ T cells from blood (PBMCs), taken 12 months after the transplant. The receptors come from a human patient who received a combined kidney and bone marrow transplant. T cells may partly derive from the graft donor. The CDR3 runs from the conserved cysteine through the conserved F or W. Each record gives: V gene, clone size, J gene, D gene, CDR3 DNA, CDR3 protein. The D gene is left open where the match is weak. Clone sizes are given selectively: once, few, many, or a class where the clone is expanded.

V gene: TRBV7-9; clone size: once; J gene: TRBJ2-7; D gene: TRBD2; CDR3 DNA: TGTGCCAGCAGCGCTGGACTAGGGTCCTACGAGCAGTACTTC; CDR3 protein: CASSAGLGSYEQYF
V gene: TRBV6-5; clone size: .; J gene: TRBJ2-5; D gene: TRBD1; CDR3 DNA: TGTGCCAGCAGACGGACAGGGGTGAAGGAGACCCAGTACTTC; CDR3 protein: CASRRTGVKETQYF
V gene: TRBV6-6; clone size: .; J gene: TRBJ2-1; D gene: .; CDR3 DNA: TGTGCCAGCAGCGTACTAGATCGCAATGAGCAGTTCTTC; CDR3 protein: CASSVLDRNEQFF
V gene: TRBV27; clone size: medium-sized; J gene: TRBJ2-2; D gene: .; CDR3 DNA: TGTGCCAGCAGTATTTTGCAGGGAAGCACCGGGGAGCTGTTTTTT; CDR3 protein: CASSILQGSTGELFF
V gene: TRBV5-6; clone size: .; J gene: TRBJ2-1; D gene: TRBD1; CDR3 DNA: TGTGCCAGCAGCTCGGTGGGGACAGAGACGTACAATGAGCAGTTCTTC; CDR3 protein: CASSSVGTETYNEQFF
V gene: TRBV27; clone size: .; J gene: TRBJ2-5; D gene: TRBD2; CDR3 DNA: TGTGCCAGCAGCTCCTTGTTAGCGGGGGGGCCCGAGACCCAGTACTTC; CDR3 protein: CASSSLLAGGPETQYF
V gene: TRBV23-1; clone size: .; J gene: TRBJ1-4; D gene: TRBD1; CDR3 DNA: TGCGCCAGCAGATCGGACAGGGTGAATGAAAAACTGTTTTTT; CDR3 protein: CASRSDRVNEKLFF
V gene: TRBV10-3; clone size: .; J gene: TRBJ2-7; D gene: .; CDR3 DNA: TGTGCCATCAGTGAGTCTTACAGGGGAGGCCACGAGCAGTACTTC; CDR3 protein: CAISESYRGGHEQYF
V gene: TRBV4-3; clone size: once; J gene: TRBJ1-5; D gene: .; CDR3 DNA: TGCGCCAGCAGCCAAGATCCCGGGGGGGCCAATCAGCCCCAGCATTTT; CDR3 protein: CASSQDPGGANQPQHF
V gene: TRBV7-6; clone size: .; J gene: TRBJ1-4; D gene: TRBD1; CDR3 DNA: TGTGCCAGCAGCTCCGCAGGGGGAAATGAAAAACTGTTTTTT; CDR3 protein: CASSSAGGNEKLFF
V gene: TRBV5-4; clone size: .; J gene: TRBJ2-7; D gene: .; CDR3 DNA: TGTGCCAGCAGCTTGGTTGGCAGGGGTCTGGACGAGCAGTACTTC; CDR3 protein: CASSLVGRGLDEQYF
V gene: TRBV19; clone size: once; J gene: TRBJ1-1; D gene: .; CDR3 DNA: TGTGCCAGTAGTATTCTGGTGGGGGCATACACTGAAGCTTTCTTT; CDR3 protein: CASSILVGAYTEAFF
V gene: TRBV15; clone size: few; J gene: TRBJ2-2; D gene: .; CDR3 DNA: TGTGCCACCAGCAGCTCCAGGGAAGTCGGGGAGCTGTTTTTT; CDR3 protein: CATSSSREVGELFF
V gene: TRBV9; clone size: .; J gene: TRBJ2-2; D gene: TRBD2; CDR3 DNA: TGTGCCAGCAGCGTCTCCTGGGGACTACCAAACACCGGGGAGCTGTTTTTT; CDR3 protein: CASSVSWGLPNTGELFF
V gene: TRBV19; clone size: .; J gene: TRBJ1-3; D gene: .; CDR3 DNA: TGTGCCAGTAGTATTGGGAGCCGCTCTGGAAACACCATATATTTT; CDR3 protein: CASSIGSRSGNTIYF
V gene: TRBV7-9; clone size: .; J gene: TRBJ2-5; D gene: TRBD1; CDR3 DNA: TGTGCCAGCAGCTTGGGGACAGCAGAGACCCAGTACTTC; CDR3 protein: CASSLGTAETQYF
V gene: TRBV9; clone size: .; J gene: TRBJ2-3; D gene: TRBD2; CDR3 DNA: TGTGCCAGCAGCGGTGGGAGACTAGCGGACACAGGTACGCAGTATTTT; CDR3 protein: CASSGGRLADTGTQYF
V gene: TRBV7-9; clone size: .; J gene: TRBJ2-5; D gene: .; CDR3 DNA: TGTGCCAGCAGCCTTCCAGAGACCCAGTACTTC; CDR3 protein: CASSLPETQYF
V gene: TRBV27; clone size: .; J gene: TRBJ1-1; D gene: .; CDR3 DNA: TGTGCCAGCCTCACCAGAGGGTACACTGAAGCTTTCTTT; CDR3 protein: CASLTRGYTEAFF
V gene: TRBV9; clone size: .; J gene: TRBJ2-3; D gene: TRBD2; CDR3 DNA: TGTGCCAGCAGCGTAGAGGTAGCGGGCACCACAGATACGCAGTATTTT; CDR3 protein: CASSVEVAGTTDTQYF
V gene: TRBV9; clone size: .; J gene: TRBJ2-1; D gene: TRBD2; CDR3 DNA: TGTGCCAGCAGCGAACTAGCGGGGGGGCTCTACAATGAGCAGTTCTTC; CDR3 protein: CASSELAGGLYNEQFF
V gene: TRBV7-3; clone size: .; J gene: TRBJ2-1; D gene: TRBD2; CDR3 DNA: TGTGCCAGCAGCCTGACTAGCGGGGGGGGGAATGAGCAGTTCTTC; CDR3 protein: CASSLTSGGGNEQFF
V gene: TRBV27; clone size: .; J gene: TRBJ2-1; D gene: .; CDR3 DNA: TGTGCCAGCAGCCCCGGGACTCCTTTTTCCTACAATGAGCAGTTCTTC; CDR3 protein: CASSPGTPFSYNEQFF
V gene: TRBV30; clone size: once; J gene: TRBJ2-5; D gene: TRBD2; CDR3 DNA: TGTGCCTGGTCGGGACTAAGGGAGACCCAGTACTTC; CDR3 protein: CAWSGLRETQYF
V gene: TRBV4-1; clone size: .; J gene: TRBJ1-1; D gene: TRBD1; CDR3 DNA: TGCGCCAGCAGCCAAACAGGGGTTGTAGACACTGAAGCTTTCTTT; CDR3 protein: CASSQTGVVDTEAFF
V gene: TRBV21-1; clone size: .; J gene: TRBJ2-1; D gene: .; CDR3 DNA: TGTGCCAGCAGCCTGGGTCTAGCGGGAGAACCATACAATGAGCAGTTCTTC; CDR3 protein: CASSLGLAGEPYNEQFF
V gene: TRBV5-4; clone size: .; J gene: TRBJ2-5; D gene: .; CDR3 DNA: TGTGCCAGCGGCAGGGAAGGGGGTCAAGAGACCCAGTACTTC; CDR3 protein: CASGREGGQETQYF
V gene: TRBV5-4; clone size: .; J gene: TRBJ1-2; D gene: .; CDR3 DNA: TGTGCCAGCAGCTTGGATCGTTCTAACTATGGCTACACCTTC; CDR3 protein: CASSLDRSNYGYTF
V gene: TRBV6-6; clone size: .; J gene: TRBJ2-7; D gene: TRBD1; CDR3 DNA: TGTGCCAGCAGTTACTCGACAGGGTACTCCTACGAGCAGTACTTC; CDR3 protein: CASSYSTGYSYEQYF
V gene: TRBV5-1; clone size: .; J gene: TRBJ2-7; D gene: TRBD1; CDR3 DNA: TGCGCCAGCAGAGCCGGGACAGGGTACTACGAGCAGTACTTC; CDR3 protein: CASRAGTGYYEQYF
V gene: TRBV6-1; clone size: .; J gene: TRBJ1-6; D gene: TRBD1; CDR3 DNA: TGTGCCAGCAGTAGGACAGGGGAGGTGGATTCACCCCTCCACTTT; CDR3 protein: CASSRTGEVDSPLHF
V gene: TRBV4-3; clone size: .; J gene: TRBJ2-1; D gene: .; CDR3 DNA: TGCGCCAGCAGCCAAGGGGGGCACGGATACAATGAGCAGTTCTTC; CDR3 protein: CASSQGGHGYNEQFF
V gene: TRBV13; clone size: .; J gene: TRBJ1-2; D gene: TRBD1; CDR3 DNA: TGTGCCAGCAGCTTATTAGGGGGCCGGGATCCTAACTATGGCTACACCTTC; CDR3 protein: CASSLLGGRDPNYGYTF
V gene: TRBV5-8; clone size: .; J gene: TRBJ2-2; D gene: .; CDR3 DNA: TGTGCCAGCAGCTCCAACAAGAACACCATGGAGCTGTTTTTT; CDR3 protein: CASSSNKNTMELFF
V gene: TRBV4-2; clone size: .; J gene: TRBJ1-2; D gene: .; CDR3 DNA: TGTGCCAGCAGCCAAGAGCAGGCCAACTATGGCTACACCTTC; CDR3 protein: CASSQEQANYGYTF
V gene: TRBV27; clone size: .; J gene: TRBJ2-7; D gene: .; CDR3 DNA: TGTGCCAGCAGTTTATCGACGGGGGTACTAACCTACGAGCAGTACTTC; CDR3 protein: CASSLSTGVLTYEQYF
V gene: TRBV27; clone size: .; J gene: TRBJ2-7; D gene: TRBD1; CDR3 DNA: TGTGCCAGCAGTTTAGGTACCCCCCAGACAGGGGTCTACGAGCAGTACTTC; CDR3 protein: CASSLGTPQTGVYEQYF
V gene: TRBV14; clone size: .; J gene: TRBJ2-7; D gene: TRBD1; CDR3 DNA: TGTGCCAGCAGCCGGGCTCGACAGGGGTACTACGAGCAGTACTTC; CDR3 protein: CASSRARQGYYEQYF
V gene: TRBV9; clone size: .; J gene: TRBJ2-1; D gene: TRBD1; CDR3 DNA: TGTGCCAGCAGCGTAGACCAGGGGGCCTACAATGAGCAGTTCTTC; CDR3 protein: CASSVDQGAYNEQFF
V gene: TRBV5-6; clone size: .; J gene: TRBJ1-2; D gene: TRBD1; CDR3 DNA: TGTGCCAGCAGCCCGGGACAGCAAGCTAACTATGGCTACACCTTC; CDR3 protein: CASSPGQQANYGYTF
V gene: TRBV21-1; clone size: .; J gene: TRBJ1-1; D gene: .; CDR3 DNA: TGTGCCAGCAGCAAAGGGCAGGGCCGAAGTTTGAACACTGAAGCTTTCTTT; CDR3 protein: CASSKGQGRSLNTEAFF
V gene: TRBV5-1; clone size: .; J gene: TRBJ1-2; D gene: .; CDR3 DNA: TGCGCCAGCAGCCCACCACAGGGTTGGTATGGCTACACCTTC; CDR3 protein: CASSPPQGWYGYTF
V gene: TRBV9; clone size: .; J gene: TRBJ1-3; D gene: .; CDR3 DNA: TGTGCCAGCAGCGAGAGCTCTGGAAACACCATATATTTT; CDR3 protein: CASSESSGNTIYF
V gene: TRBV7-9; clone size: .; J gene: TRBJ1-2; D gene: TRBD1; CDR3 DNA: TGTGCCAGCAGCCCCGGGACAGCCAACTATGGCTACACCTTC; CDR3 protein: CASSPGTANYGYTF
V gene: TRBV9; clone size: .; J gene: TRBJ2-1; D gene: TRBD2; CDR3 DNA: TGTGCCAGCAGCCAAGGGGGCGGGAGGGCGGAGGAGCAGTTCTTC; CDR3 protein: CASSQGGGRAEEQFF
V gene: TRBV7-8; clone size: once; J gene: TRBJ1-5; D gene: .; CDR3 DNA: TGTGCCAGCAGCTTAGGTTCAGGGTCAAATCAGCCCCAGCATTTT; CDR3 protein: CASSLGSGSNQPQHF
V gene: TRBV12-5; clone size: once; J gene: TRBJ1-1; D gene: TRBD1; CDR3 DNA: TGTGCTAGTGGTCGGGACAGTCTGAACACTGAAGCTTTCTTT; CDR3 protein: CASGRDSLNTEAFF
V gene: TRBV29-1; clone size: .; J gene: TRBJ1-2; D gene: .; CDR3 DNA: TGCAGCGTTCGCGGAGGGTACTATGGCTACACCTTC; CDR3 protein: CSVRGGYYGYTF
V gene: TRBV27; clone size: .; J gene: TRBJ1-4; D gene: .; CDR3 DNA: TGTGCCAGCAGTTTAAGCCTTAGGGGGGGTGGTCTACAGGGATTACTGTATACTAATGAAAAACTGTTTTTT; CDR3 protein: CASSLSLRGGGLQGLLYTNEKLFF
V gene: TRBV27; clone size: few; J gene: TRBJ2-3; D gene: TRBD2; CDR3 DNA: TGTGCCAGCAGTCTGAGCGGGGGTGCAGATACGCAGTATTTT; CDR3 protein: CASSLSGGADTQYF
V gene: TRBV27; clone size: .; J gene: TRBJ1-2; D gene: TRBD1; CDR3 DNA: TGTGCCAGCAGTTCCTACCACAGGGGGCCAGATGGCTACACCTTC; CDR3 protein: CASSSYHRGPDGYTF
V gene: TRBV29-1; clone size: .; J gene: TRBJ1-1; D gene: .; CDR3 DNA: TGCAGCGTTGAAAGTTTAGGGGTGGAGAACGCTTTCTTT; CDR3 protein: CSVESLGVENAFF
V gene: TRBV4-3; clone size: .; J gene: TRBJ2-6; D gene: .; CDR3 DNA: TGCGCCAGCAGCCAAGATCTCCCGACTGATTCTGGGGCCAACGTCCTGACTTTC; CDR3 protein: CASSQDLPTDSGANVLTF
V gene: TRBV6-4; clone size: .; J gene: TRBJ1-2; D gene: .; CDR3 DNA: TGTGCCAGCAGTGACGACAAAGGGCGGGGAGGCTACACCTTC; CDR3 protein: CASSDDKGRGGYTF
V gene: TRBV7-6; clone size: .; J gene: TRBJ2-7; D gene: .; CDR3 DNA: TGTGCCAGCAGCCCATTAGTCTCCTACGAGCAGTACTTC; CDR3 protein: CASSPLVSYEQYF
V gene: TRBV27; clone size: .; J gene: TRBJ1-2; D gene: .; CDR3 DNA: TGTGCCAGCAGTGGAACAGGGTTTCTCTATGGCTACACCTTC; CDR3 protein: CASSGTGFLYGYTF
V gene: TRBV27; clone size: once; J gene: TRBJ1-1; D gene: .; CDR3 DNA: TGTGCCAGCAGTTTCAGGTACTCGAACACTGAAGCTTTCTTT; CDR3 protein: CASSFRYSNTEAFF
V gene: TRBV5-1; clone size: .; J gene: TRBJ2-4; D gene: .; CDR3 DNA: TGCGCCAGCAGCTATGACGGACAGCCTAAAAACATTCAGTACTTC; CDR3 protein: CASSYDGQPKNIQYF
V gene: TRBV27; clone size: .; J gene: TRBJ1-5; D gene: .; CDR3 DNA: TGTGCCAGCCGTGACAGGTACAGCAATCAGCCCCAGCATTTT; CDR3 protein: CASRDRYSNQPQHF